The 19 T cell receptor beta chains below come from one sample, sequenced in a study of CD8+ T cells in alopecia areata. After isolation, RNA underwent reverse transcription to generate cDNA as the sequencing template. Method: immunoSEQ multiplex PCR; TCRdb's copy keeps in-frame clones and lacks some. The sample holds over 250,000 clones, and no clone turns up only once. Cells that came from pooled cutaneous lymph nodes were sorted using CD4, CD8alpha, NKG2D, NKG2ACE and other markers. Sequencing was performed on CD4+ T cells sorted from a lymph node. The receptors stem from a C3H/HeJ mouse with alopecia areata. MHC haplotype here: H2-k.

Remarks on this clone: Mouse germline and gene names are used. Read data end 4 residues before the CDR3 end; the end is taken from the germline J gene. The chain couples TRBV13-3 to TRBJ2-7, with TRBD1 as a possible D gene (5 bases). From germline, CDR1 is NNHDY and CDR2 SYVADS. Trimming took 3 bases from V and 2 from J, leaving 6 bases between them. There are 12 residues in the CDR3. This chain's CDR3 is CASSGQPYEQYF. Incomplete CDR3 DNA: TGTGCCAGCAGTGGACAGCCCTAT.

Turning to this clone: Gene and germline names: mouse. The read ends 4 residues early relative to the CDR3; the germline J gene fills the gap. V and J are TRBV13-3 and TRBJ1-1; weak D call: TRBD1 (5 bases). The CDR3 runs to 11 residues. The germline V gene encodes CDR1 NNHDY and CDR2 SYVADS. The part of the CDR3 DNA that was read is TGTGCCAGCAGCCTCGACAGA. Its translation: CASSLDR. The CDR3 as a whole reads CASSLDREVFF.

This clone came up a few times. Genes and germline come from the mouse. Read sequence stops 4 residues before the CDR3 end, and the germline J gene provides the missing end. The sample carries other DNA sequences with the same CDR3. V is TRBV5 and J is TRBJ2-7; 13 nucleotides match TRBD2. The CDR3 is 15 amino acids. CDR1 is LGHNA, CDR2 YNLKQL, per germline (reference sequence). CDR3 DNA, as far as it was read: TGTGCCAGCAGCCATCCGGGACTGGGGGGGTAT. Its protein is CASSHPGLGGY. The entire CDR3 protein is CASSHPGLGGYEQYF.

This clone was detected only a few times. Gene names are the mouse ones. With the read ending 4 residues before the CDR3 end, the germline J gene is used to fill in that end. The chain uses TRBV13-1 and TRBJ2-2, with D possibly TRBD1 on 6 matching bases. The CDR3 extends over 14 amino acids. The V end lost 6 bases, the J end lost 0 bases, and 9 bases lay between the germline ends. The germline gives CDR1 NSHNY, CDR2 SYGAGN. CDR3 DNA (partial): TGTGCCAGCACCGGGACAACAAACACCGGG. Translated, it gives CASTGTTNTG. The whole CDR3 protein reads CASTGTTNTGQLYF.

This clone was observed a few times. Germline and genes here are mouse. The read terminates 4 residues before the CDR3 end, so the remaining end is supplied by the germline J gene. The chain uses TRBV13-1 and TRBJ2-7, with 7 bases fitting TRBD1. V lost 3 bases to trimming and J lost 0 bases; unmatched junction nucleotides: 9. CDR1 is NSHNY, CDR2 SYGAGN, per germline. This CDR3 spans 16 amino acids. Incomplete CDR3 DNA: TGTGCCAGCAGTGTTGACAGGGTGCTGAGCTCCTAT. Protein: CASSVDRVLSSY. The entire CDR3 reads CASSVDRVLSSYEQYF.

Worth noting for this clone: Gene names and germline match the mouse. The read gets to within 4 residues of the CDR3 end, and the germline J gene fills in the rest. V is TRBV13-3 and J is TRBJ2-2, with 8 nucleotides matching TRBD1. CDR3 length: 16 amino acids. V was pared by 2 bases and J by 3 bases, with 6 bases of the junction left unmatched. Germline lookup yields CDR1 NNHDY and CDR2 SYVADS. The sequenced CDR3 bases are TGTGCCAGCAGTGAAGGACAGGGAGGGGACACCGGG. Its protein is CASSEGQGGDTG. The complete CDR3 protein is CASSEGQGGDTGQLYF.

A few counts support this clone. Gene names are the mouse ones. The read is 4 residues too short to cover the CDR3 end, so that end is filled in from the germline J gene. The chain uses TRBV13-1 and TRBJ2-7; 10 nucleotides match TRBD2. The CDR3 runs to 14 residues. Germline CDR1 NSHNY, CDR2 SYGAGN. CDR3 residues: CASSSLLGGYEQYF. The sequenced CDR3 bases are TGTGCCAGCAGCTCGCTACTGGGGGGGTAT.

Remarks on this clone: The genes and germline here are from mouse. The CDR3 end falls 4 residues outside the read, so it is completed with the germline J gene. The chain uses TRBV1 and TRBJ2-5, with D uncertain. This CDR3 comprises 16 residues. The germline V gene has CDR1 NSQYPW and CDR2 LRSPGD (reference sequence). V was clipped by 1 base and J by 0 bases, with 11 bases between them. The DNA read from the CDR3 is TGCACCTGCAGTGCAGGCGGAAGGGTTAACCAAGAC. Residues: CTCSAGGRVNQD. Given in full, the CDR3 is CTCSAGGRVNQDTQYF.

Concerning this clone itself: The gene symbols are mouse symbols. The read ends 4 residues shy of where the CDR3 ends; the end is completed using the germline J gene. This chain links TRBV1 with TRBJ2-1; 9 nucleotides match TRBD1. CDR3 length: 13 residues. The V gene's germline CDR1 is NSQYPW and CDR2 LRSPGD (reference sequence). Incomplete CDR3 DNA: TGCACCTGCAGTGTGGACAGGGGAGCT. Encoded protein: CTCSVDRGA. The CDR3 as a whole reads CTCSVDRGAEQFF.

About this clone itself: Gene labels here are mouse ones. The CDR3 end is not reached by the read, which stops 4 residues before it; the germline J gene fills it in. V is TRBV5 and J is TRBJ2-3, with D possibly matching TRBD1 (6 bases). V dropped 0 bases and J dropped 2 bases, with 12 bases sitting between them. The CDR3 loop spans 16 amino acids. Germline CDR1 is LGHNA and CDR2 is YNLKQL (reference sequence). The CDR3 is CASSQDTGTNAETLYF. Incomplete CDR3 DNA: TGTGCCAGCAGCCAAGACACCGGGACAAATGCAGAA.

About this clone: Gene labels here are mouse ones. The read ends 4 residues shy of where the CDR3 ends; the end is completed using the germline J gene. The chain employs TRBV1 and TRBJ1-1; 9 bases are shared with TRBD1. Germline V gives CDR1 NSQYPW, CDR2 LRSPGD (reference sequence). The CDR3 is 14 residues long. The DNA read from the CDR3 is TGCACCTGCAGTGCACCGGGACAGGGAGGA. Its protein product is CTCSAPGQGG. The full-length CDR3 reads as CTCSAPGQGGEVFF. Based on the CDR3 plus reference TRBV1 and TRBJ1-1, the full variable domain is VTLLEQNPRWRLVPRGQAVNLRCILKNSQYPWMSWYQQDLQKQLQWLFTLRSPGDKEVKSLPGADYLATRVTDTELRLQVANMSQGRTLYCTCSAPGQGGEVFFGKGTRLTVV.

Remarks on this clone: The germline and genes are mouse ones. The part of the CDR3 DNA that was read is TGTGCCAGCAGTTTCCTCCGGGGGGACCAAGAC. Protein: CASSFLRGDQD. The whole CDR3 protein reads CASSFLRGDQDTQYF. The chain employs TRBV14 and TRBJ2-5, with D perhaps matching TRBD2 (6 bases). The read finishes 4 residues shy of the CDR3 end, and the germline J gene is used to complete it. The V and J ends lost 1 base and 1 base respectively, with 10 bases between them. Germline loops: CDR1 SGHDT, CDR2 FRDEAV. The CDR3 contains 15 residues.

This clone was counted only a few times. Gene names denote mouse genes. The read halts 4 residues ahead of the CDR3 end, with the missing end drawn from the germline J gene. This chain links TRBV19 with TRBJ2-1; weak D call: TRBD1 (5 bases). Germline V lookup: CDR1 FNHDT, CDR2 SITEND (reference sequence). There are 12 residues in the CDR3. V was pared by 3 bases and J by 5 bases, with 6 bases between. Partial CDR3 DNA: TGTGCCAGCAGTACAGGGAATGCT. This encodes CASSTGNA. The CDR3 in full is CASSTGNAEQFF.

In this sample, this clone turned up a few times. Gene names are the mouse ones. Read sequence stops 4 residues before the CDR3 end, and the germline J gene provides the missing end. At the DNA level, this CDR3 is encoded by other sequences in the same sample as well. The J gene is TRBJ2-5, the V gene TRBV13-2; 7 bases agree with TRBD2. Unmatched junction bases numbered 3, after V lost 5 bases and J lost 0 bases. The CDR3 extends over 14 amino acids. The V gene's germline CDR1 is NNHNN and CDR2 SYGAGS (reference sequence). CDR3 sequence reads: CASGTGINQDTQYF. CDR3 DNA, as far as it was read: TGTGCCAGCGGGACTGGGATTAACCAAGAC.

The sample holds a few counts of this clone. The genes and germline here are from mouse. The CDR3 protein is CTCSADSRQGNSDYTF. The part of the CDR3 DNA that was read is TGCACCTGCAGTGCAGATTCCCGACAGGGAAACTCC. This chain uses TRBV1 with TRBJ1-2; TRBD1 agrees at 7 bases. The read finishes 4 residues shy of the CDR3 end, and the germline J gene is used to complete it. The length of the CDR3 is 16 residues. The V gene end was trimmed by 0 bases and the J gene end by 1 base; junction bases not matched to a gene: 5. In germline, CDR1 is NSQYPW, CDR2 LRSPGD (reference sequence). Together with reference TRBV1 and TRBJ1-2, the CDR3 gives the full variable domain: VTLLEQNPRWRLVPRGQAVNLRCILKNSQYPWMSWYQQDLQKQLQWLFTLRSPGDKEVKSLPGADYLATRVTDTELRLQVANMSQGRTLYCTCSADSRQGNSDYTFGSGTRLLVI.

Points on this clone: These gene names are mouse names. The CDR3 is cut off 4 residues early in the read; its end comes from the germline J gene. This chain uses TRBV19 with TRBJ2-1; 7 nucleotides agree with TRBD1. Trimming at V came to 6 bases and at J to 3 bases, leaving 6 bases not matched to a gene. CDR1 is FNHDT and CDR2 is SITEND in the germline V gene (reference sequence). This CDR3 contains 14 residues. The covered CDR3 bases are TGTGCCAGCACCCGGGACAGACGCTATGCT. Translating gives CASTRDRRYA. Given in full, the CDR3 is CASTRDRRYAEQFF.

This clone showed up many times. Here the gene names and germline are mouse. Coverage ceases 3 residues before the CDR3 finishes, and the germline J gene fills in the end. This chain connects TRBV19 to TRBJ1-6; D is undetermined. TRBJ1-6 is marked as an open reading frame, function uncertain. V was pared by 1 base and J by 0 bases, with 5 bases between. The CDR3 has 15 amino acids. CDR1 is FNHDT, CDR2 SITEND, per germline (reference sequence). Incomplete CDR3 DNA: TGTGCCAGCAGTATACGCAGTTCCTATAATTCGCCC. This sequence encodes CASSIRSSYNSP. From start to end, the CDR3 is CASSIRSSYNSPLYF.

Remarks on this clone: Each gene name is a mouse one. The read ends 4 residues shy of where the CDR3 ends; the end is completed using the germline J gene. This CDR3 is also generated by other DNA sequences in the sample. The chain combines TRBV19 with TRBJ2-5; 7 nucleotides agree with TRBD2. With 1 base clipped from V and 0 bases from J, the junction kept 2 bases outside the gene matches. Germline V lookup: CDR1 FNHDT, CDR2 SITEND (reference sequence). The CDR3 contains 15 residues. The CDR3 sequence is CASSILGDNQDTQYF. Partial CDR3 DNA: TGTGCCAGCAGTATACTGGGGGATAACCAAGAC. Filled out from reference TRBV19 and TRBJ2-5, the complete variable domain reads GGIITQTPKFLIGQEGQKLTLKCQQNFNHDTMYWYRQDSGKGLRLIYYSITENDLQKGDLSEGYDASREKKSSFSLTVTSAQKNEMAVFLCASSILGDNQDTQYFGPGTRLLVL.

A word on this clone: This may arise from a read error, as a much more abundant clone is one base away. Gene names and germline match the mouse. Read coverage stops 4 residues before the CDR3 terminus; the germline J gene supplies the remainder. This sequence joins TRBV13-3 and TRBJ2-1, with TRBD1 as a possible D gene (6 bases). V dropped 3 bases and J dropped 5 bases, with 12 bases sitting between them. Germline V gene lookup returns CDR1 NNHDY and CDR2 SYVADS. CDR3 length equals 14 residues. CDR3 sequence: CASSVQGLDAEQFF. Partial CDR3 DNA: TGTGCCAGCAGTGTCCAGGGGCTGGATGCT.